This paragraph reports one T cell receptor (beta chain). In the authors' workflow: Amplifying reference gene primers gave estimates of nucleated cell counts. Only in-frame clones appear in the TCRdb table, and some are missing; sequencing was by immunoSEQ multiplex PCR. The DNA was the basis for D and trimming; V, J and clone size are from that table. The sample contains 150,000 to 190,000 clones, around four fifths of which appear only once. The data belong to a study of blood T cell repertoires in COVID-19. Across the study: From the United States, Italy and Spain came samples of acute and convalescent COVID-19. In each case, the material was cDNA or gDNA derived from T cells, B-cell-depleted T cells, or PBMCs.

The clonotype originates from an elderly woman with acute or convalescent COVID-19. Sequencing was performed on peripheral blood.

The CDR3 region has the DNA TGTGCCAGCAGCTTACTGGGCAGGGAGAACACTGAAGCTTTCTTT. The encoded protein is CASSLLGRENTEAFF. The V and J genes are TRBV7-3 and TRBJ1-1; D is possibly TRBD1 (5 bases). Trimming pared 2 bases from V and 1 base from J, leaving 11 bases between. Germline loops: CDR1 SGHTA, CDR2 FQGTGA. The CDR3 runs 15 residues.